There are many counts of the clone carrying this T cell receptor beta chain. This entry is derived from a study of neurological immune-mediated disorders. TCRdb re-analysed the 5' RACE reads in MiXCR, keeping a single row per CDR3 protein. This sample carries 75,000 to 90,000 distinct CDR3 sequences, approximately 10% of them seen once, and the ten largest clones take about 1.8%. Sequences were obtained from PBMCs. This receptor was obtained from a man aged 35-49 years in good health.

The CDR3 spells CASSFQGSSSSGNTIYF. The CDR3 DNA sequence: TGTGCCAGCAGCTTCCAGGGCAGCTCATCCTCTGGAAACACCATATATTTT. The chain joins TRBV5-6 to TRBJ1-3, with TRBD1 as a possible D gene (5 bases). This CDR3 is built from 17 residues. Germline loops: CDR1 SGHDT, CDR2 YYEEEE. V lost 2 bases, J lost 0 bases, and 15 bases lay in between.